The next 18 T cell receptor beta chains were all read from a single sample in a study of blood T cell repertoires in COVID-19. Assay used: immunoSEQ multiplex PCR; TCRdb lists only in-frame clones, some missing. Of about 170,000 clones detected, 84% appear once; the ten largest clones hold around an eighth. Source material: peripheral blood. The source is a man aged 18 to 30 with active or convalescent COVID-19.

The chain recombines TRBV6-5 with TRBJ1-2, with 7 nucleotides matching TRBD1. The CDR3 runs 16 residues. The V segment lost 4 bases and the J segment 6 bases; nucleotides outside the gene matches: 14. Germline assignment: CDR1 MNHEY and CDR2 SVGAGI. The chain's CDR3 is CASSWRTGGKSDGYTF. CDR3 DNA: TGTGCCAGCAGTTGGAGGACAGGAGGGAAGAGTGATGGCTACACCTTC.

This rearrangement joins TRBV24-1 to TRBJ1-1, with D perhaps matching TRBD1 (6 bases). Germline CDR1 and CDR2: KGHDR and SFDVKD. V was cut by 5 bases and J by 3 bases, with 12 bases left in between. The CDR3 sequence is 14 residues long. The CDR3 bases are TGTGCCACCAGTGGGGGGCTTTGGTACACTGAAGCTTTCTTT. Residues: CATSGGLWYTEAFF.

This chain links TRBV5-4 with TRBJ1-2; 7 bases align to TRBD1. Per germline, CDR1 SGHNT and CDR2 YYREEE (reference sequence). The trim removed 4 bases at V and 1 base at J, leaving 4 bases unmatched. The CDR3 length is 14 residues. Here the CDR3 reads CASSRTGYNYGYTF. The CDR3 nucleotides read TGTGCCAGCAGCAGGACAGGTTATAACTATGGCTACACCTTC. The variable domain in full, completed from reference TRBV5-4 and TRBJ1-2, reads ETGVTQSPTHLIKTRGQQVTLRCSSQSGHNTVSWYQQALGQGPQFIFQYYREEENGRGNFPPRFSGLQFPNYSSELNVNALELDDSALYLCASSRTGYNYGYTFGSGTRLTVV.

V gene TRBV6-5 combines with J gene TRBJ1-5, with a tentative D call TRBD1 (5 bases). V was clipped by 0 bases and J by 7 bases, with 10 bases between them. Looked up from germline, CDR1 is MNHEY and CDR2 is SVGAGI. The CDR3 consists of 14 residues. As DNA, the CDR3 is TGTGCCAGCAGTTACTCAGGGGTCAAGCAGCCCCAGCATTTT. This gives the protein CASSYSGVKQPQHF.

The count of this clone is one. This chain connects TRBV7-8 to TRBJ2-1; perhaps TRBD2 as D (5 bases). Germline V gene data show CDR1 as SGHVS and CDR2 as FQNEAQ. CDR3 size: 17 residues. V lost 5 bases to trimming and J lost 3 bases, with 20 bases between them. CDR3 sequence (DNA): TGTGCCAGCAGCGTTCGCCATGCTAGAGGACTCTACAATGAGCAGTTCTTC. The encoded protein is CASSVRHARGLYNEQFF.

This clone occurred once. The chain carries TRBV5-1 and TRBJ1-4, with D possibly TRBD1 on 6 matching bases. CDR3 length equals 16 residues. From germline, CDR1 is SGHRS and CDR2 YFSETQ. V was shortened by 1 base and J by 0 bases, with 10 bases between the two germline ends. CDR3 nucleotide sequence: TGCGCCAGCAGCTTGTTGGGGGCCCCAACTAATGAAAAACTGTTTTTT. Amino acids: CASSLLGAPTNEKLFF.

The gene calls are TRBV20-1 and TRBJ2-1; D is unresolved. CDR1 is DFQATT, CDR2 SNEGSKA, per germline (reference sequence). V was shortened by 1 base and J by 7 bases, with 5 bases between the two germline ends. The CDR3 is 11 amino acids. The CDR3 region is CSARGQNEQFF. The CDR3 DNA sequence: TGCAGTGCTAGAGGGCAGAATGAGCAGTTCTTC.

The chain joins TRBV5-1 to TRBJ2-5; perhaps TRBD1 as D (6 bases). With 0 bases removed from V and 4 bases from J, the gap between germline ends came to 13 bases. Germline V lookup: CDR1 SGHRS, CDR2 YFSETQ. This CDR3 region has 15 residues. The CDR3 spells CASSLGRQVGETQYF. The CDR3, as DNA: TGCGCCAGCAGCTTGGGTCGACAGGTAGGAGAGACCCAGTACTTC.

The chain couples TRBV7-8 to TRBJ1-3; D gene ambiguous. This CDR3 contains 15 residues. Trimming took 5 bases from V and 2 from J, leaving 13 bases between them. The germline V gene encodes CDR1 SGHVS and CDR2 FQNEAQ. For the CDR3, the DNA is TGTGCCAGCAGCCCTGGAGCGGCCACTGGAAACACCATATATTTT. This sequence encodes CASSPGAATGNTIYF.

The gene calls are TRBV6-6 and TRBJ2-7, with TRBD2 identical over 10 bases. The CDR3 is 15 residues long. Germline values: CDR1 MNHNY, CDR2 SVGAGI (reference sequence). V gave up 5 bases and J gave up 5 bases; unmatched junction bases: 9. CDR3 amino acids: CASSAIAGGNHEQYF. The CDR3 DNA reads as TGTGCCAGCAGTGCAATAGCGGGAGGAAACCACGAGCAGTACTTC.

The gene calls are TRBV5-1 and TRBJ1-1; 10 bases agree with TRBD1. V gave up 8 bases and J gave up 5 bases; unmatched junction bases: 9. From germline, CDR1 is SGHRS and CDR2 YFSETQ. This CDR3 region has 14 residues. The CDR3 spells CASTRDRGGTEAFF. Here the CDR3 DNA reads TGCGCCAGTACCCGGGACAGGGGCGGAACTGAAGCTTTCTTT.

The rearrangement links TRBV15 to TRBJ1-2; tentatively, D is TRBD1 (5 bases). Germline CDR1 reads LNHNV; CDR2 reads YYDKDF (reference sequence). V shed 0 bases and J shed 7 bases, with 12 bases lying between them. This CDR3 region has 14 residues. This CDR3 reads CATSRDREGLGYTF. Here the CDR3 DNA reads TGTGCCACCAGCAGAGATCGGGAGGGGCTTGGCTACACCTTC.

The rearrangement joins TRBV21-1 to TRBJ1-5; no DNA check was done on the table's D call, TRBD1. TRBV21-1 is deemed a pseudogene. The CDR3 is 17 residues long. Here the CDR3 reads CASSKGKGVLCNQPQHF. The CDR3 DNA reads TGTGCCAGCAGCAAAGGTAAAGGGGTGCTTTGCAATCAGCCCCAGCATTTT.

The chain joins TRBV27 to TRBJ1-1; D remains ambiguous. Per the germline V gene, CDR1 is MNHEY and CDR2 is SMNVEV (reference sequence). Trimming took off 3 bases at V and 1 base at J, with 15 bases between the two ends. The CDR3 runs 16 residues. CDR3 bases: TGTGCCAGCAGTTTCTCCCTTACCCACGGGAACACTGAAGCTTTCTTT. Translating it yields CASSFSLTHGNTEAFF.

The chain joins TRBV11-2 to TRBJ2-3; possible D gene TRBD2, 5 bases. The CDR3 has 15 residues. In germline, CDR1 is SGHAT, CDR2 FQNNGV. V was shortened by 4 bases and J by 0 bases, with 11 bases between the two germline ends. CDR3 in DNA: TGTGCCAGCAGCTCCCTAGCAGCTAGCACAGATACGCAGTATTTT. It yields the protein CASSSLAASTDTQYF. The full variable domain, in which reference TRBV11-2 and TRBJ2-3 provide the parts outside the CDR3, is EAGVAQSPRYKIIEKRQSVAFWCNPISGHATLYWYQQILGQGPKLLIQFQNNGVVDDSQLPKDRFSAERLKGVDSTLKIQPAKLEDSAVYLCASSSLAASTDTQYFGPGTRLTVL.

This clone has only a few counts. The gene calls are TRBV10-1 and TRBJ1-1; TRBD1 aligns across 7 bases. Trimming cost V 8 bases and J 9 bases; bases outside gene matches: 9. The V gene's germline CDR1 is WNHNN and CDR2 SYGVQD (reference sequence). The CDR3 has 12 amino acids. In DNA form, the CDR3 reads TGCGCCAGCCTGGGACAGACAGGGAAAGCTTTCTTT. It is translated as CASLGQTGKAFF.

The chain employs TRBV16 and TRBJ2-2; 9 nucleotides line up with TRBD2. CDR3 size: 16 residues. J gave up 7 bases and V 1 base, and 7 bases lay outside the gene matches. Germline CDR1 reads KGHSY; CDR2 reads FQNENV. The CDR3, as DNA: TGTGCCAGCAGCCAATTTGGACTAGCGAACGGCGGGGAGCTGTTTTTT. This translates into CASSQFGLANGGELFF.

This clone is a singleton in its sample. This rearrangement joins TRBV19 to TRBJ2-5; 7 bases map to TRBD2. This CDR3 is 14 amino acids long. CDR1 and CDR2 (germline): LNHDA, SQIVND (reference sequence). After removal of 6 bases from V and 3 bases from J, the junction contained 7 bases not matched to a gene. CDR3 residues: CASSPGGWEETQYF. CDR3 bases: TGTGCCAGTAGCCCGGGGGGTTGGGAAGAGACCCAGTACTTC.